This T cell receptor beta chain was recorded in a study of neurological immune-mediated disorders. General study results and limits: The greatest TCR clonal expansion appeared in HTLV-1-associated myelopathy and the smallest, falling below healthy controls, in multiple sclerosis.

This clonotype was counted ten times or more. Its antigen remains unidentified. 2 million unsorted PBMCs were stored in RNAlater at -80 °C before RNA extraction. Germline CDR1 is SGHRS and CDR2 is YFSETQ. The CDR3 is 14 amino acids. V shed 4 bases and J 8 bases; nucleotides not matched to a gene: 8. 5'RACE with 10-nucleotide random UMIs generated the cDNA. TCRdb itself ran the 5' RACE reads through MiXCR, one entry per CDR3 protein. The data show tens of thousands of distinct CDR3 sequences, with around 4% seen just once and roughly 1.5% held by the top ten. The gene calls are TRBV5-1 and TRBJ1-4, with 7 bases that match TRBD1. The specimen was PBMCs. The receptor was isolated from a man aged 25 to 40 with multiple sclerosis. The chain's CDR3 is CASSPAGGREKLFF. CDR3 bases: TGCGCCAGCAGCCCGGCAGGGGGAAGAGAAAAACTGTTTTTT.